The clone carrying this T cell receptor beta chain was recorded many times. Its matching antigen is unknown. Trimming shortened V by 1 base and J by 3 bases, and 10 bases separated the two germline ends. In germline, CDR1 is SQVTM, CDR2 ANQGSEA. The CDR3 runs 13 residues. This sample was included in a study of T-cell reconstitution after alpha-beta-depleted transplantation in children. Study-wide results and caveats: One year after transplant, T-cell counts and diversity came mostly from newly produced T cells.

Molecular barcoding with unique molecular identifiers was used for the TCRbeta library. From the PCR reads, TCRdb called clonotypes with MiXCR, one entry per CDR3 protein. The repertoire holds some 8,000 distinct CDR3 sequences, with approximately 12% as singletons. V is TRBV29-1 and J is TRBJ2-7, with D perhaps matching TRBD1 or TRBD2 (6 bases each). The sequences come from PBMCs, mostly from graft donor cells, collected 60 days after TCRalphabeta/CD19-depleted stem cell transplant. The sequence came from a patient aged 2 to 9 who had a stem cell transplant for inherited bone marrow failure, so the T cells may come from the graft donor. The CDR3 is CSVEGGTFYEQYF. Here the CDR3 DNA reads TGCAGCGTTGAAGGCGGGACATTCTACGAGCAGTACTTC.